A single sample is the source of the 23 T cell receptor beta chains below, sequenced in a study of cytomegalovirus exposure and HLA in healthy donors (dated 2017 in TCRdb). Libraries were prepared through the immunoSEQ multiplex PCR assay. For the multiplex PCR, a mixture combining 60 forward primers for TCR Vbeta segments and 13 reverse primers for TCR Jbeta segments was used. Drawn from immuneACCESS, this table holds only the in-frame rearrangements with V and J called that TCRdb kept. Clones are partly lost; checked studies trace under half to an unresolved V gene and leave the rest unexplained. The sample includes a few hundred thousand clones, with about 86% observed a single time. Almost 8% of the sample lies in the top ten. Input material: PBMCs. These receptors were obtained from a woman aged 55-70 years in good health and CMV-seropositive.

The V and J genes are TRBV27 and TRBJ2-1, with TRBD2 matching 11 bases. CDR1 and CDR2 (germline): MNHEY, SMNVEV (reference sequence). The CDR3 sequence is 16 residues long. V lost 7 bases, J lost 6 bases, and 11 bases stayed unmatched. The CDR3: CASNIAGLAESNEQFF. The DNA for the CDR3 is TGTGCCAGCAACATTGCGGGACTAGCGGAGAGCAATGAGCAGTTCTTC.

This sequence joins TRBV15 and TRBJ1-1, with D perhaps matching TRBD1 (6 bases). CDR1 and CDR2 (germline): LNHNV, YYDKDF (reference sequence). V was trimmed by 6 bases and J by 3 bases, leaving 17 bases between them. The CDR3 runs 15 residues. The CDR3 bases are TGTGCCACCAGAAAGCTTAACTCAGGGGACACTGAAGCTTTCTTT. It is translated as CATRKLNSGDTEAFF. The full variable domain, rest sourced from reference TRBV15 and TRBJ1-1, is DAMVIQNPRYQVTQFGKPVTLSCSQTLNHNVMYWYQQKSSQAPKLLFHYYDKDFNNEADTPDNFQSRRPNTSFCFLDIRSPGLGDTAMYLCATRKLNSGDTEAFFGQGTRLTVV.

This clone was observed a few times. V and J are TRBV5-6 and TRBJ1-2, with a tentative D call TRBD1 (6 bases). The CDR3 runs to 14 residues. Looked up from germline, CDR1 is SGHDT and CDR2 is YYEEEE. The ends were cut back, 1 base at V and 2 bases at J, with 9 bases in the middle. The CDR3 DNA follows: TGTGCCAGCAGCTTGAGCGGACAGAACTATGGCTACACCTTC. It encodes CASSLSGQNYGYTF.

This clone was counted only a few times. This chain connects TRBV19 to TRBJ2-3; TRBD2 might be the D (6 bases). The CDR3 sequence is 15 residues long. In germline, CDR1 is LNHDA, CDR2 SQIVND (reference sequence). With 8 bases removed from V and 2 bases from J, the gap between germline ends came to 17 bases. CDR3 in amino acids: CASRDLAEHTDTQYF. In DNA, the CDR3 is TGTGCCAGTCGGGACTTAGCGGAACACACAGATACGCAGTATTTT. The entire variable domain, with the rest obtained from reference TRBV19 and TRBJ2-3, is as follows: DGGITQSPKYLFRKEGQNVTLSCEQNLNHDAMYWYRQDPGQGLRLIYYSQIVNDFQKGDIAEGYSVSREKKESFPLTVTSAQKNPTAFYLCASRDLAEHTDTQYFGPGTRLTVL.

The genes are TRBV4-1 and TRBJ2-7; 11 positions agree with TRBD2. The germline V gene encodes CDR1 MGHRA and CDR2 YSYEKL. J gave up 3 bases and V 2 bases, and 9 bases lay outside the gene matches. The CDR3 runs 17 residues. The CDR3 nucleotides are TGCGCCAGCAGCCAAACGGGACTAGCGGAGAGAGTCTACGAGCAGTACTTC. It codes for CASSQTGLAERVYEQYF.

This clone was seen once. The chain uses TRBV29-1 and TRBJ2-1; D gene uncertain. The CDR3 runs to 12 residues. Per the germline V gene, CDR1 is SQVTM and CDR2 is ANQGSEA. V was shortened by 1 base and J by 4 bases, with 5 bases between the two germline ends. CDR3 coding DNA: TGCAGCGTTGAAGGGCAGTACAATGAGCAGTTCTTC. Protein: CSVEGQYNEQFF.

This chain joins TRBV18 and TRBJ2-7; the match to TRBD2 covers 9 bases. With V trimmed by 6 bases and J by 0 bases, 9 bases remained unmatched. The CDR3 loop spans 16 amino acids. CDR1 and CDR2 (germline): KGHSH, LQKENI. The CDR3: CASSPQIAGASYEQYF. The CDR3 coding sequence is TGTGCCAGCTCCCCCCAAATAGCGGGGGCCTCCTACGAGCAGTACTTC.

The chain links TRBV4-2 to TRBJ2-3, with a possible D match to TRBD1 (5 bases). The V and J ends lost 2 bases and 0 bases respectively, with 12 bases between them. CDR3 length: 16 residues. Germline V gene lookup returns CDR1 LGHNA and CDR2 YNFKEQ. This CDR3 reads CASSQFPGQSTDTQYF. In DNA, the CDR3 is TGTGCCAGCAGCCAATTCCCCGGACAAAGCACAGATACGCAGTATTTT.

The chain links TRBV11-2 to TRBJ2-7, with 10 bases lining up with TRBD2. CDR1 and CDR2 from the germline V gene are SGHAT and FQNNGV. V shed 7 bases, J shed 3 bases, and the junction held 6 bases outside the gene matches. The CDR3 covers 14 residues. CDR3 DNA: TGTGCCAGCACAAGGGGGACTAGCGTCTACGAGCAGTACTTC. This encodes CASTRGTSVYEQYF.

The chain employs TRBV4-1 and TRBJ1-1; 7 bases map to TRBD1. The CDR3 has 14 amino acids. Germline V gene lookup returns CDR1 MGHRA and CDR2 YSYEKL. Germline trimming cut 1 base from V and 1 base from J; bases unmatched to any gene: 0. CDR3: CASSQGQGNTEAFF. CDR3 coding DNA: TGCGCCAGCAGCCAAGGACAGGGGAACACTGAAGCTTTCTTT.

The chain joins TRBV28 to TRBJ2-1, with TRBD2 identical over 11 bases. CDR1 MDHEN and CDR2 SYDVKM come from the germline V gene. The CDR3 is 15 amino acids. J lost 13 bases, V lost 3 bases, and 11 bases had no gene match. The CDR3 reads CASSFPGTSGLPQFF. CDR3 nucleotides: TGTGCCAGCAGTTTCCCCGGGACTAGCGGCCTCCCCCAGTTCTTC. Looking up the rest from reference TRBV28 and TRBJ2-1 gives the full variable domain: DVKVTQSSRYLVKRTGEKVFLECVQDMDHENMFWYRQDPGLGLRLIYFSYDVKMKEKGDIPEGYSVSREKKERFSLILESASTNQTSMYLCASSFPGTSGLPQFFGPGTRLTVL.

The J gene is TRBJ2-5, the V gene TRBV18; 13 nucleotides align to TRBD2. Germline-derived CDR1 and CDR2 are KGHSH and LQKENI. The V segment lost 6 bases and the J segment 2 bases; nucleotides outside the gene matches: 9. The length of the CDR3 is 17 residues. The CDR3 here is CASSPGLAGVWQETQYF. The DNA for the CDR3 is TGTGCCAGCTCCCCCGGACTAGCGGGAGTTTGGCAAGAGACCCAGTACTTC.

V and J are TRBV11-2 and TRBJ2-7; possible D gene TRBD1, 6 bases. Trimming took off 2 bases at V and 6 bases at J, with 8 bases between the two ends. The CDR3 has 12 amino acids. Germline V gene data show CDR1 as SGHAT and CDR2 as FQNNGV. As DNA, the CDR3 is TGTGCCAGCAGCTTATCACAGGGCGAGCAGTACTTC. Protein: CASSLSQGEQYF.

This chain uses TRBV5-1 with TRBJ2-3; D is unclear. The CDR3 totals 14 residues. Germline V gene sequence: CDR1 SGHRS, CDR2 YFSETQ. V was pared by 0 bases and J by 6 bases, with 11 bases between. CDR3 coding DNA: TGCGCCAGCAGCTTGGTCGCAGGTGGGGATACGCAGTATTTT. It yields the protein CASSLVAGGDTQYF. Complete variable domain (other parts from reference TRBV5-1 and TRBJ2-3): KAGVTQTPRYLIKTRGQQVTLSCSPISGHRSVSWYQQTPGQGLQFLFEYFSETQRNKGNFPGRFSGRQFSNSRSEMNVSTLELGDSALYLCASSLVAGGDTQYFGPGTRLTVL.

This clone was seen more than once but under ten times. The chain has TRBV10-3 and TRBJ1-1; 7 bases map to TRBD1. The J segment lost 0 bases and the V segment lost 5 bases, leaving 6 bases of the junction unmatched. Germline-derived CDR1 and CDR2 are ENHRY and SYGVKD. The CDR3 runs 15 residues. The CDR3 region has the DNA TGTGCCATCAGTAGCAGGACAGGCTTGAACACTGAAGCTTTCTTT. It yields the protein CAISSRTGLNTEAFF.

The V call is TRBV5-1, the J call TRBJ2-1; TRBD2 might be the D (7 bases). CDR1 and CDR2 (germline): SGHRS, YFSETQ. The CDR3 length is 16 residues. Trimming pared 3 bases from V and 9 bases from J, leaving 22 bases between. CDR3 sequence (DNA): TGCGCCAGCAGCTCGGGGACGGGAGGCCAGGGGAGTGAGCAGTTCTTC. Translating it yields CASSSGTGGQGSEQFF.

J is TRBJ2-1 and V is TRBV6-5; weak D call: TRBD2 (6 bases). V lost 2 bases to trimming and J lost 8 bases, with 16 bases between them. The CDR3 extends over 15 amino acids. In germline, CDR1 is MNHEY, CDR2 SVGAGI. The CDR3 sequence is CASSYVTGDEDEQFF. For the CDR3, the DNA is TGTGCCAGCAGTTACGTAACGGGGGATGAGGATGAGCAGTTCTTC.

This sequence joins TRBV19 and TRBJ1-5; possible D gene TRBD1, 6 bases. Per the germline V gene, CDR1 is LNHDA and CDR2 is SQIVND (reference sequence). The CDR3 has 16 amino acids. Between the trimmed V and J ends, which lost 3 bases and 5 bases, there was a span of 17 bases. CDR3 loop: CASSILGRGKDQPQHF. The CDR3 nucleotides are TGTGCCAGTAGTATTCTGGGCAGGGGTAAGGATCAGCCCCAGCATTTT.

In DNA, the CDR3 is TGTGCCAGCTCACCATCATCAGATCAGCCCCAGCATTTT. It is translated as CASSPSSDQPQHF. V gene TRBV18 combines with J gene TRBJ1-5; D unclear. The CDR3 runs to 13 residues. V was cut by 2 bases and J by 5 bases, with 7 bases left in between. Germline lookup yields CDR1 KGHSH and CDR2 LQKENI.

This sequence joins TRBV7-3 and TRBJ2-3, with TRBD2 matching over 14 bases. The CDR3 has 17 amino acids. Germline trimming cut 4 bases from V and 4 bases from J; bases unmatched to any gene: 7. Germline CDR1 reads SGHTA; CDR2 reads FQGTGA. CDR3 nucleotides: TGTGCCAGCAGCTGCCGGACTAGCGGGAGGTCTGCAGATACGCAGTATTTT. Translating gives CASSCRTSGRSADTQYF.

This chain connects TRBV7-8 to TRBJ1-5, with D maybe TRBD1 (5 bases). The germline V and J ends were trimmed by 1 base and 0 bases, with 25 bases remaining between them. CDR3 size: 21 residues. Looked up from germline, CDR1 is SGHVS and CDR2 is FQNEAQ. The CDR3: CASSLGFGGSRRELSNQPQHF. The CDR3 DNA reads as TGTGCCAGCAGCTTAGGGTTTGGGGGGAGCAGGAGGGAGCTTAGCAATCAGCCCCAGCATTTT.

V gene TRBV6-1 combines with J gene TRBJ1-2; 7 bases line up with TRBD1. V was clipped by 3 bases and J by 4 bases; unmatched bases: 5. The CDR3 contains 14 residues. Germline CDR1 is MNHNS and CDR2 is SASEGT. The CDR3: CASSDFQGGYGYTF. The CDR3 region has the DNA TGTGCCAGCAGTGACTTTCAGGGGGGCTATGGCTACACCTTC.

The chain combines TRBV27 with TRBJ2-7; 12 bases match TRBD1. The CDR3 runs to 15 residues. CDR1 and CDR2 (germline): MNHEY, SMNVEV (reference sequence). The junction had 3 bases not matched to a gene; V was cut back by 3 bases and J by 3 bases. CDR3 residues: CASSLGQGANYEQYF. In nucleotides, the CDR3 is TGTGCCAGCAGTTTGGGACAGGGGGCTAACTACGAGCAGTACTTC.